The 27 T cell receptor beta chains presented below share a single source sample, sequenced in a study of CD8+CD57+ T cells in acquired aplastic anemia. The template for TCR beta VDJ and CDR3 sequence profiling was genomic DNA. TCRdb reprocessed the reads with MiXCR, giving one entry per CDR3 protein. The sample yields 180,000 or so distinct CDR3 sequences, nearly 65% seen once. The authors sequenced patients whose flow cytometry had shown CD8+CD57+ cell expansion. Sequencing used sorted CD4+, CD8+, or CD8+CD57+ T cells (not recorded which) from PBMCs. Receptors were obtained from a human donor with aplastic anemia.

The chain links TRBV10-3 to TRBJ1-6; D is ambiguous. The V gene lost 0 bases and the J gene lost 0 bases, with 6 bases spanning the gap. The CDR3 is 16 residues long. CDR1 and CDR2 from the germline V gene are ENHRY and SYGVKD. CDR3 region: CAISESTASYNSPLHF. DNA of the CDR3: TGTGCCATCAGTGAGTCGACGGCCTCCTATAATTCACCCCTCCACTTT.

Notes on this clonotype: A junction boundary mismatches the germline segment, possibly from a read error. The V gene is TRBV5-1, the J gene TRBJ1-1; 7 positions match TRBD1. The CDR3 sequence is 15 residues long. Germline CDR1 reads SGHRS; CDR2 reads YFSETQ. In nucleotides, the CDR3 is TGTGCCAGCAGCTTGGCCACAGGGGTAGGCGCTGAAGCTTTCTTT. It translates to CASSLATGVGAEAFF.

The CDR3 nucleotides are TGCAGTGCTCCAGACAGGCGAACCTACGAGCAGTTCTTC. Its translation is CSAPDRRTYEQFF. The chain is built from TRBV20-1 and TRBJ2-7; a weak D match, TRBD1 (6 bases). The closer fit of TRBJ2-1 to the DNA end suggests the J call may be wrong. The CDR3 runs to 13 residues. CDR1 and CDR2 from the germline V gene are DFQATT and SNEGSKA (reference sequence).

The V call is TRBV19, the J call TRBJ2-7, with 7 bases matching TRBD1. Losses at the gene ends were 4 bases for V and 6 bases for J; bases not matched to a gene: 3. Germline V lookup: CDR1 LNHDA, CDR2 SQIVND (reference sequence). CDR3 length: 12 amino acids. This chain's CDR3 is CASSKDRAEQYF. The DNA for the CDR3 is TGTGCCAGTAGTAAAGACAGGGCCGAGCAGTACTTC. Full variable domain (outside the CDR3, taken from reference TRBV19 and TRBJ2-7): DGGITQSPKYLFRKEGQNVTLSCEQNLNHDAMYWYRQDPGQGLRLIYYSQIVNDFQKGDIAEGYSVSREKKESFPLTVTSAQKNPTAFYLCASSKDRAEQYFGPGTRLTVT.

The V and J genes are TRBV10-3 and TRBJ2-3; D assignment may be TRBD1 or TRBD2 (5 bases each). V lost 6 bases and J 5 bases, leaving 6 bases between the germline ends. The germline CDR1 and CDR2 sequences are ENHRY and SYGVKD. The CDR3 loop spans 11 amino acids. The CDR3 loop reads CAIRGVDTQYF. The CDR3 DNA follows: TGTGCCATCAGGGGGGTAGATACGCAGTATTTT.

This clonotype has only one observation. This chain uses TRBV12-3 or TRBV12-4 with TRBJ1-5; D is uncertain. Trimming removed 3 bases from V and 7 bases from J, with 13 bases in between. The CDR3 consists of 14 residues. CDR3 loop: CASSFVRGEQPQHF. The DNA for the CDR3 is TGTGCCAGCAGTTTTGTGCGGGGAGAGCAGCCCCAGCATTTT.

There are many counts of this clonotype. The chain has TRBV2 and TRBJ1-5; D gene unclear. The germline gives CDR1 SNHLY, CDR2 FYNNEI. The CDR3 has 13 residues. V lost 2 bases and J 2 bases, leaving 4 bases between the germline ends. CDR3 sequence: CASSERGNQPQHF. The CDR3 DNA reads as TGTGCCAGCAGTGAAAGGGGCAATCAGCCCCAGCATTTT.

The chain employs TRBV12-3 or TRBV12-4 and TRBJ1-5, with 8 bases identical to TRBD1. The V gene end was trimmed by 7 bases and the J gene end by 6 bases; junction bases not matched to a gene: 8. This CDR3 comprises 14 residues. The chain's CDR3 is CASTPTGDSQPQHF. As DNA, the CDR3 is TGTGCCAGCACCCCGACAGGGGACAGTCAGCCCCAGCATTTT.

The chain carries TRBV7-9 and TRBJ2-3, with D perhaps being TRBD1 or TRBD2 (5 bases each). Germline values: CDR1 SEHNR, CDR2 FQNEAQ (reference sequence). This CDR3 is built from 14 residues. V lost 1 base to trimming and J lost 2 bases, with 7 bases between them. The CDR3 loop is CASSLEGTTDTQYF. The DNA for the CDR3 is TGTGCCAGCAGCTTAGAGGGGACCACAGATACGCAGTATTTT.

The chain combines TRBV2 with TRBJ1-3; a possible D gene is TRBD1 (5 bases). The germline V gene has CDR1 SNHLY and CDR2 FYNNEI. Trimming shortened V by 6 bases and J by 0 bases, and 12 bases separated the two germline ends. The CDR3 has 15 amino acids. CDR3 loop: CASRVGTSSGNTIYF. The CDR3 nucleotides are TGTGCCAGCAGGGTCGGGACCTCCTCTGGAAACACCATATATTTT.

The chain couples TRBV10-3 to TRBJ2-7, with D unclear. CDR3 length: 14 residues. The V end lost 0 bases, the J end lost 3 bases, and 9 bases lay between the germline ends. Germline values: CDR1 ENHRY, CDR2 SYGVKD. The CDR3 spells CAISESVYLYEQYF. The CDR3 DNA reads TGTGCCATCAGTGAGTCCGTATATCTCTACGAGCAGTACTTC.

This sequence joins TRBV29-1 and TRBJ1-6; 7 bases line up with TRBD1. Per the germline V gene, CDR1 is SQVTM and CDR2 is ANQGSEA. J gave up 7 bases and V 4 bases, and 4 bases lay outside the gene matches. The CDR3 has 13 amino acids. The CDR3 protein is CSVVTGENSPLHF. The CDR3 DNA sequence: TGCAGCGTTGTAACAGGGGAGAATTCACCCCTCCACTTT.

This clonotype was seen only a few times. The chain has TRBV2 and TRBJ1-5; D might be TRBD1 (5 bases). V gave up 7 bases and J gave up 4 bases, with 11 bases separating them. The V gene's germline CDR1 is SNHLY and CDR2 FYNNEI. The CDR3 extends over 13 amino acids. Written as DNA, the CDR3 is TGTGCCAGCAATCGGGACGGTAATCAGCCCCAGCATTTT. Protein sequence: CASNRDGNQPQHF. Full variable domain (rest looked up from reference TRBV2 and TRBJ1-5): EPEVTQTPSHQVTQMGQEVILRCVPISNHLYFYWYRQILGQKVEFLVSFYNNEISEKSEIFDDQFSVERPDGSNFTLKIRSTKLEDSAMYFCASNRDGNQPQHFGDGTRLSIL.

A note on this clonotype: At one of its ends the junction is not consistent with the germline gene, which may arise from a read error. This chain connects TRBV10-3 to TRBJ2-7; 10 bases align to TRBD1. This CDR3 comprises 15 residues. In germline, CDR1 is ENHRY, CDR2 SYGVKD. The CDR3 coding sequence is TGTGCCAGCAGTTACTCGAAGGGGACAGGGGCCGAGCAGTACTTC. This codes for CASSYSKGTGAEQYF.

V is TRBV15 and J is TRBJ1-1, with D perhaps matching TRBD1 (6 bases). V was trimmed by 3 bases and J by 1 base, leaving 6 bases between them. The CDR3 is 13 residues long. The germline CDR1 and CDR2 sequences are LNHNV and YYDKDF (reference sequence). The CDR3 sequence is CATSRDRNTEAFF. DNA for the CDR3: TGTGCCACCAGCAGGGACAGGAACACTGAAGCTTTCTTT.

CDR3 protein: CASIGDRLTGELFF. CDR3 sequence (DNA): TGTGCCAGTATTGGGGACAGGTTGACCGGGGAGCTGTTTTTT. The chain links TRBV19 to TRBJ2-2, with 8 bases matching TRBD1. Germline-derived CDR1 and CDR2 are LNHDA and SQIVND (reference sequence). J gave up 5 bases and V 7 bases, and 6 bases lay outside the gene matches. The length of the CDR3 is 14 residues.

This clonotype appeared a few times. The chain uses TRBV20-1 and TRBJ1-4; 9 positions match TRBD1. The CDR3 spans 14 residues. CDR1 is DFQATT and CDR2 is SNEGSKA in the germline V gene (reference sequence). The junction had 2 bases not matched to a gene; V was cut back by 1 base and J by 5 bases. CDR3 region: CSARVGTGNEKLFF. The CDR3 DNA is TGCAGTGCTAGAGTAGGGACAGGGAATGAAAAACTGTTTTTT.

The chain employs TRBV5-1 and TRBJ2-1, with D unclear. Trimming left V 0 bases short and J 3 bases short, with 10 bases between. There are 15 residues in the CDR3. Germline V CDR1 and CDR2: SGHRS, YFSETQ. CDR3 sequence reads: CASSLEMYNYNEQFF. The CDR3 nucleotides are TGCGCCAGCAGCTTGGAGATGTATAACTACAATGAGCAGTTCTTC.

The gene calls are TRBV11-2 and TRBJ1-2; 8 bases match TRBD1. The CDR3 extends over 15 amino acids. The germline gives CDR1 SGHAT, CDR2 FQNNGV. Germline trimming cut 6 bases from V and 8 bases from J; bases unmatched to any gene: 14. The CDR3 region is CASSPSGRGLWGYTF. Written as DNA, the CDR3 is TGTGCCAGCAGTCCAAGTGGCAGGGGGCTGTGGGGCTACACCTTC.

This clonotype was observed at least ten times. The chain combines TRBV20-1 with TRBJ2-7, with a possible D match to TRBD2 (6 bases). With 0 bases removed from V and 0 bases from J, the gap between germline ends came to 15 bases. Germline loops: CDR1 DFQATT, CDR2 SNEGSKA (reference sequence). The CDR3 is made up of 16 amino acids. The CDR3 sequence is CSARDGRHSPSYEQYF. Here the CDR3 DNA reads TGCAGTGCTAGAGACGGGAGACACTCCCCCTCCTACGAGCAGTACTTC.

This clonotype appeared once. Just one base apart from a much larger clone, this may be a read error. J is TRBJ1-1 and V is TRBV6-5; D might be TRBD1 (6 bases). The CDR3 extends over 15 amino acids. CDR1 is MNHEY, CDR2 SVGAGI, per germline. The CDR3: CASSADPTGNAEAFF. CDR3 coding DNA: TGTGCCAGCAGTGCCGATCCTACAGGGAACGCTGAAGCTTTCTTT.

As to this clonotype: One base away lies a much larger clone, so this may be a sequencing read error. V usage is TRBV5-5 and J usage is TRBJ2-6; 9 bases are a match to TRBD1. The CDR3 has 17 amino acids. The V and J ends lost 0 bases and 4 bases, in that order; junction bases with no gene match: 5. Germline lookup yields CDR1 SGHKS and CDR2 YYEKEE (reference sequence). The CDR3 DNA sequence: TGTGCCAGCAGCTTGGGACAGGGGGAGGGCGGGGCCAACGTCCTGACTTTC. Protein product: CASSLGQGEGGANVLTF.

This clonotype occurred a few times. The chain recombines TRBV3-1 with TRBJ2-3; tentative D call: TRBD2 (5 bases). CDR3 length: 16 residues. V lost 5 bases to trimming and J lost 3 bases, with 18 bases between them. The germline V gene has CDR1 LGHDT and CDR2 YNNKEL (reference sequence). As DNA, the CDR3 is TGTGCCAGCAGCGCCGGACTTTTAACCCGGACAGATACGCAGTATTTT. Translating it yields CASSAGLLTRTDTQYF.

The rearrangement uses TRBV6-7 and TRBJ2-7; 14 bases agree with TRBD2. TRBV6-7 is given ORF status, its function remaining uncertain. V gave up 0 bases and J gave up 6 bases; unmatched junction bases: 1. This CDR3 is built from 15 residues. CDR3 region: CASSYSGLAGGEQYF. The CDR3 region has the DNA TGTGCCAGCAGTTACTCAGGACTAGCGGGGGGCGAGCAGTACTTC.

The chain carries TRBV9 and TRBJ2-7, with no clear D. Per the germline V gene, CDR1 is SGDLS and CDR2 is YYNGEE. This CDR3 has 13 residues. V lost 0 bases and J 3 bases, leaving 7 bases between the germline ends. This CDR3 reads CASSVEIGYEQYF. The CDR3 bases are TGTGCCAGCAGCGTAGAAATAGGCTACGAGCAGTACTTC.

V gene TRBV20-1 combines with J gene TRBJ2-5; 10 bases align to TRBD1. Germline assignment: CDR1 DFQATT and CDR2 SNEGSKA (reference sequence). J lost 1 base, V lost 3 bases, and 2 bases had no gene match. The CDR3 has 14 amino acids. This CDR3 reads CSARDRGFQETQYF. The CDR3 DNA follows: TGCAGTGCTAGGGACAGGGGGTTCCAAGAGACCCAGTACTTC.

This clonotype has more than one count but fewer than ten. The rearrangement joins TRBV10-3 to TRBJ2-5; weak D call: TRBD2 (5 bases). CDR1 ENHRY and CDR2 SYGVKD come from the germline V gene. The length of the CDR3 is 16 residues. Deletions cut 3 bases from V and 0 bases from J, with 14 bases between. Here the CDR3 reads CAISDPDAGNQETQYF. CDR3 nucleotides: TGTGCCATCAGTGATCCGGACGCCGGGAACCAAGAGACCCAGTACTTC.